What follows are 29 T cell receptor beta chains derived from one specimen sequenced in a study of cytomegalovirus exposure and HLA in healthy donors (dated by TCRdb to about 2017). Library preparation employed the immunoSEQ multiplex PCR assay. For the multiplex PCR, a mixture combining 60 forward primers for TCR Vbeta segments and 13 reverse primers for TCR Jbeta segments was used. Sourced from immuneACCESS, this table was stored by TCRdb with only in-frame sequences that have V and J called. A share of the clones is absent; for the studies checked, an unresolved V gene accounts for under half, and the remainder has no known explanation. The sample has more than 95,000 clones on record, 60% to 80% of them singletons. The top ten hold 3.2% of the sample. The specimen was PBMCs. These receptors all stem from a man in his sixties in good health and CMV-seronegative.

This sequence joins TRBV5-4 and TRBJ2-1, with TRBD2 matching over 8 bases. Germline V gives CDR1 SGHNT, CDR2 YYREEE (reference sequence). Losses at the gene ends were 8 bases for V and 4 bases for J; bases not matched to a gene: 8. The CDR3 consists of 14 residues. In DNA form, the CDR3 reads TGTGCCAGTTCCTCGGGGGGGGGATACAATGAGCAGTTCTTC. Translation gives CASSSGGGYNEQFF. The variable domain in full, with the rest retrieved from reference TRBV5-4 and TRBJ2-1, is ETGVTQSPTHLIKTRGQQVTLRCSSQSGHNTVSWYQQALGQGPQFIFQYYREEENGRGNFPPRFSGLQFPNYSSELNVNALELDDSALYLCASSSGGGYNEQFFGPGTRLTVL.

The rearrangement uses TRBV29-1 and TRBJ2-1; no reliable D call. Germline assignment: CDR1 SQVTM and CDR2 ANQGSEA. Trimming took off 3 bases at V and 3 bases at J, with 9 bases between the two ends. This CDR3 region has 13 residues. The CDR3 nucleotides are TGCAGCGTTGACAGGATAAGCTACAATGAGCAGTTCTTC. This sequence encodes CSVDRISYNEQFF.

The gene calls are TRBV6-1 and TRBJ1-1, with D unresolved. The length of the CDR3 is 13 residues. The germline V gene encodes CDR1 MNHNS and CDR2 SASEGT. With 3 bases removed from V and 0 bases from J, the gap between germline ends came to 5 bases. CDR3 residues: CASSERMNTEAFF. The DNA of the CDR3 is TGTGCCAGCAGTGAGCGGATGAACACTGAAGCTTTCTTT.

J is TRBJ2-2 and V is TRBV6-4; 8 bases agree with TRBD1. Per the germline V gene, CDR1 is MRHNA and CDR2 is SNTAGT. This CDR3 region has 15 residues. The V segment lost 6 bases and the J segment 4 bases; nucleotides outside the gene matches: 7. CDR3 sequence: CASSETGASTGELFF. CDR3 sequence (DNA): TGTGCCAGCAGCGAGACAGGGGCAAGCACCGGGGAGCTGTTTTTT.

This chain links TRBV5-1 with TRBJ2-1; D remains unclear. Trimming pared 0 bases from V and 6 bases from J, leaving 7 bases between. The germline V gene has CDR1 SGHRS and CDR2 YFSETQ. This CDR3 region has 13 residues. As DNA, the CDR3 is TGCGCCAGCAGCTTGGTCCCGAGCAATGAGCAGTTCTTC. This encodes CASSLVPSNEQFF.

The V gene is TRBV29-1, the J gene TRBJ1-5, with D perhaps matching TRBD1 (5 bases). From germline, CDR1 is SQVTM and CDR2 ANQGSEA. V shed 4 bases and J shed 4 bases, with 11 bases lying between them. CDR3 size: 13 residues. The chain's CDR3 is CSVVDTHNQPQHF. The CDR3 DNA follows: TGCAGCGTTGTGGACACCCATAATCAGCCCCAGCATTTT.

The rearrangement joins TRBV11-1 to TRBJ2-3; no firm D call. V was pared by 3 bases and J by 2 bases, with 21 bases between. Germline CDR1 reads SGHAT; CDR2 reads FQDESV (reference sequence). This CDR3 spans 18 amino acids. Written as DNA, the CDR3 is TGTGCCAGCAGCTTGTTTACTTCATCTCCCCTCCTCACAGATACGCAGTATTTT. Its translation: CASSLFTSSPLLTDTQYF.

V is TRBV27 and J is TRBJ1-6; D not resolved. The germline V and J ends were trimmed by 3 bases and 6 bases, with 3 bases remaining between them. This CDR3 region has 12 residues. CDR1 MNHEY and CDR2 SMNVEV come from the germline V gene (reference sequence). The CDR3 sequence is CASSFRNSPLHF. CDR3 coding DNA: TGTGCCAGCAGTTTCCGTAATTCACCCCTCCACTTT.

This chain joins TRBV6-1 and TRBJ1-2, with TRBD1 as a possible D gene (5 bases). CDR1 is MNHNS, CDR2 SASEGT, per germline. Trimming removed 6 bases at V and 5 bases at J, with 22 bases between. The CDR3 has 16 residues. The CDR3 loop reads CASSETGRTREYGYTF. The CDR3 coding sequence is TGTGCCAGCAGCGAAACCGGAAGGACAAGGGAATATGGCTACACCTTC.

V and J are TRBV10-3 and TRBJ2-3; perhaps TRBD1 as D (5 bases). The germline V and J ends were trimmed by 6 bases and 2 bases, with 9 bases remaining between them. The CDR3 has 13 residues. CDR1 ENHRY and CDR2 SYGVKD come from the germline V gene. The CDR3 spells CAIRARDTDTQYF. The CDR3 bases are TGTGCCATCAGGGCCAGGGACACAGATACGCAGTATTTT.

The chain combines TRBV19 with TRBJ1-2; 10 bases fit TRBD1. Germline values: CDR1 LNHDA, CDR2 SQIVND (reference sequence). CDR3 length equals 16 residues. V shed 7 bases and J 4 bases; nucleotides not matched to a gene: 12. CDR3 DNA sequence: TGTGCCAGTACTCCGGGACAGGGGAGAGGTGTCTATGGCTACACCTTC. Residues: CASTPGQGRGVYGYTF.

The sample holds a few counts of this clone. This chain links TRBV4-2 with TRBJ2-5, with TRBD2 identical over 8 bases. The trim removed 4 bases at V and 5 bases at J, leaving 21 bases unmatched. Germline CDR1 and CDR2: LGHNA and YNFKEQ. The CDR3 is 19 residues long. The CDR3 here is CASSPKSLRLAGGLETQYF. In DNA, the CDR3 is TGTGCCAGCAGCCCAAAGAGTCTGCGTCTCGCGGGAGGTTTGGAGACCCAGTACTTC.

The J gene is TRBJ2-1, the V gene TRBV15, with a tentative D call TRBD1 (5 bases). The CDR3 extends over 16 amino acids. Trimming removed 3 bases from V and 0 bases from J, with 12 bases in between. Germline V gene data show CDR1 as LNHNV and CDR2 as YYDKDF (reference sequence). In nucleotides, the CDR3 is TGTGCCACCAGCAGGTCGACAGTAGTCTCCTACAATGAGCAGTTCTTC. Its protein is CATSRSTVVSYNEQFF.

The chain combines TRBV5-1 with TRBJ1-1; 10 bases fit TRBD1. Germline assignment: CDR1 SGHRS and CDR2 YFSETQ. The CDR3 is made up of 15 amino acids. V lost 4 bases, J lost 3 bases, and 6 bases stayed unmatched. CDR3 sequence (DNA): TGCGCCAGCAGCCCCCGGGACAGGGGCCACACTGAAGCTTTCTTT. Its protein product is CASSPRDRGHTEAFF.

The rearrangement uses TRBV2 and TRBJ2-4; D unresolved. This CDR3 has 15 amino acids. V was pared by 4 bases and J by 5 bases, with 15 bases between. Per the germline V gene, CDR1 is SNHLY and CDR2 is FYNNEI. The CDR3 is CASSALIVGENIQYF. In DNA, the CDR3 is TGTGCCAGCAGTGCTCTTATTGTCGGAGAAAACATTCAGTACTTC.

The chain joins TRBV5-6 to TRBJ1-4, with a weak D call TRBD1 (6 bases). The CDR3 extends over 14 amino acids. CDR1 and CDR2 (germline): SGHDT, YYEEEE. V lost 2 bases and J lost 8, with 13 bases in between. Written as DNA, the CDR3 is TGTGCCAGCAGCTTTCAGGGGCCCTACGAAAAACTGTTTTTT. It specifies CASSFQGPYEKLFF.

This clone turned up a few times. The genes are TRBV5-1 and TRBJ2-2, with D possibly matching TRBD1 (6 bases). The CDR3 runs to 15 residues. The ends were cut back, 9 bases at V and 2 bases at J, with 17 bases in the middle. Germline CDR1 is SGHRS and CDR2 is YFSETQ. CDR3 in DNA: TGCGCCACCACCGTACAGGGACCTAACACCGGGGAGCTGTTTTTT. Translated: CATTVQGPNTGELFF.

This clone was recorded a few times. The chain has TRBV27 and TRBJ1-1, with D unclear. This CDR3 region has 13 residues. Trimming took 5 bases from V and 3 from J, leaving 10 bases between them. Germline V gene data show CDR1 as MNHEY and CDR2 as SMNVEV (reference sequence). CDR3 sequence (DNA): TGTGCCAGCAGTCGTGACGGGGACACTGAAGCTTTCTTT. The encoded protein is CASSRDGDTEAFF.

V usage is TRBV7-2 and J usage is TRBJ2-1; D remains unclear. V was shortened by 4 bases and J by 3 bases, with 7 bases between the two germline ends. CDR1 and CDR2 (germline): SGHTA, FQGNSA. The CDR3 contains 13 residues. The CDR3: CASSSYYYNEQFF. CDR3 sequence (DNA): TGTGCCAGCAGCTCATACTACTACAATGAGCAGTTCTTC.

The genes are TRBV5-1 and TRBJ1-5, with D perhaps matching TRBD1 (6 bases). Germline CDR1 reads SGHRS; CDR2 reads YFSETQ. V lost 4 bases, J lost 5 bases, and 16 bases lay in between. This CDR3 is built from 15 residues. The CDR3 DNA follows: TGCGCCAGCAGCGCTTCCGGGACACCCGATCAGCCCCAGCATTTT. Its translation: CASSASGTPDQPQHF. The variable domain in full, completed from reference TRBV5-1 and TRBJ1-5, reads KAGVTQTPRYLIKTRGQQVTLSCSPISGHRSVSWYQQTPGQGLQFLFEYFSETQRNKGNFPGRFSGRQFSNSRSEMNVSTLELGDSALYLCASSASGTPDQPQHFGDGTRLSIL.

A single count supports this clone. This rearrangement joins TRBV4-1 to TRBJ2-7; D may be TRBD2 (5 bases). Germline assignment: CDR1 MGHRA and CDR2 YSYEKL. V shed 0 bases and J shed 2 bases, with 17 bases lying between them. CDR3 size: 17 residues. The CDR3 spells CASSQDPVKRATYEQYF. The CDR3 coding sequence is TGCGCCAGCAGCCAAGATCCGGTGAAGAGGGCGACCTACGAGCAGTACTTC.

The chain recombines TRBV18 with TRBJ1-3; D remains unclear. Per the germline V gene, CDR1 is KGHSH and CDR2 is LQKENI. Trimming removed 2 bases at V and 0 bases at J, with 8 bases between. This CDR3 is built from 15 residues. CDR3: CASSPAGFSGNTIYF. As DNA, the CDR3 is TGTGCCAGCTCACCAGCGGGGTTCTCTGGAAACACCATATATTTT.

This rearrangement joins TRBV19 to TRBJ1-2, with 7 bases lining up with TRBD1. The V gene's germline CDR1 is LNHDA and CDR2 SQIVND (reference sequence). V shed 6 bases, J shed 1 base, and the junction held 8 bases outside the gene matches. The CDR3 spans 15 residues. CDR3 region: CASSPGQARNYGYTF. CDR3 bases: TGTGCCAGTAGCCCCGGACAGGCCCGTAACTATGGCTACACCTTC.

This chain joins TRBV5-1 and TRBJ1-1; D ambiguous. The CDR3 runs 15 residues. The ends were cut back, 1 base at V and 0 bases at J, with 10 bases in the middle. CDR1 and CDR2 (germline): SGHRS, YFSETQ. In DNA form, the CDR3 reads TGCGCCAGCAGCTTGTCGGCAGGCATGAACACTGAAGCTTTCTTT. This codes for CASSLSAGMNTEAFF.

CDR3 bases: TGTGCCAGCAGTTACAGCGGGTCAAGCTCCTACGAGCAGTACTTC. It is translated as CASSYSGSSSYEQYF. The chain employs TRBV6-5 and TRBJ2-7; the D gene is possibly TRBD2 (6 bases). The germline V and J ends were trimmed by 2 bases and 0 bases, with 11 bases remaining between them. The CDR3 covers 15 residues. CDR1 and CDR2 from the germline V gene are MNHEY and SVGAGI.

The V and J genes are TRBV30 and TRBJ2-5; 8 bases map to TRBD1. The CDR3 covers 13 residues. The germline gives CDR1 GTSNPN, CDR2 SVGIG (reference sequence). Losses at the gene ends were 5 bases for V and 5 bases for J; bases not matched to a gene: 7. This CDR3 reads CAWQTGGSETQYF. In DNA form, the CDR3 reads TGTGCCTGGCAAACAGGGGGTAGTGAGACCCAGTACTTC.

The chain carries TRBV7-9 and TRBJ2-5; D call uncertain. TRBJ2-7 explains the end of the DNA better; the J call may be wrong. The V gene's germline CDR1 is SEHNR and CDR2 FQNEAQ (reference sequence). CDR3 length: 15 residues. CDR3 loop: CASSLIRSGTYEQYF. The CDR3 DNA reads as TGTGCCAGCAGCTTAATAAGGTCAGGTACCTACGAGCAGTACTTC.

CDR3 coding DNA: TGTGCCAGTAGTATTATGTCGTCAGGGGTCGGGGACCAGCCCCAGCATTTT. Its translation is CASSIMSSGVGDQPQHF. V is TRBV19 and J is TRBJ1-5; D is possibly TRBD1 (6 bases). This CDR3 is 17 amino acids long. The germline gives CDR1 LNHDA, CDR2 SQIVND (reference sequence). The germline V and J ends were trimmed by 3 bases and 7 bases, with 22 bases remaining between them.

This rearrangement joins TRBV19 to TRBJ2-3; TRBD2 agrees at 9 bases. With 6 bases clipped from V and 6 bases from J, the junction kept 7 bases outside the gene matches. The CDR3 is 14 amino acids. Germline lookup yields CDR1 LNHDA and CDR2 SQIVND (reference sequence). The CDR3 DNA reads as TGTGCCAGTAGCCCTTCTAGCGGGATTGATACGCAGTATTTT. It encodes CASSPSSGIDTQYF. The whole variable domain, remainder taken from reference TRBV19 and TRBJ2-3, is DGGITQSPKYLFRKEGQNVTLSCEQNLNHDAMYWYRQDPGQGLRLIYYSQIVNDFQKGDIAEGYSVSREKKESFPLTVTSAQKNPTAFYLCASSPSSGIDTQYFGPGTRLTVL.